This is a list of T cell receptor beta chains from one sample in a study of blood T cell repertoires in COVID-19. Profiled with immunoSEQ multiplex PCR; TCRdb holds only in-frame clones, not every one. The sample lists a few hundred thousand clones; roughly four fifths were seen once. The material sequenced was PBMCs or T cells enriched from blood (not recorded which). These receptors were obtained from a woman in her forties or fifties who had recovered from COVID-19. Each CDR3 is given without its conserved first and last residue. Clone sizes are given selectively: once, few, many, or a class where the clone is expanded.

TRBJ1-3	-	TRBV30	AWSLTSSGNTIY
TRBJ1-5	once	TRBV19	ASSITGDPNQPQH
TRBJ1-6	-	TRBV30	AWIKTGIDSPLH
TRBJ1-5	once	TRBV2	ASSELGTISNQPQH
TRBJ1-2	many	TRBV19	ASSDPGSLNGYT
TRBJ1-2	-	TRBV5-1	ASSLVRTGMDYGYT
TRBJ1-3	once	TRBV19	ASSEQAATRNTIY
TRBJ2-7	-	TRBV7-2	ASSLVSGSEQY
TRBJ1-2	-	TRBV7-6	ASSLGTGTNYGYT
TRBJ1-1	-	TRBV12-3/TRBV12-4	ASRTDGSTEAF
TRBJ1-2	once	TRBV3-1/TRBV3-2	ASSQDYSIGPTRPYGYT
TRBJ2-3	-	TRBV27	ASSSPSGRAVADTQY
TRBJ1-2	-	TRBV25-1	ATRQGYGYT
TRBJ1-2	few	TRBV9	ASSVAPTDNYGYT
TRBJ2-3	-	TRBV19	ASSIRDSDTDTQY